This section outlines one T cell receptor (beta chain) sequence together with its context. Losses at the gene ends were 6 bases for V and 3 bases for J; bases not matched to a gene: 12. CDR1 is LNHDA, CDR2 SQIVND, per germline (reference sequence). The CDR3 runs 16 residues. This sample stems from a study of neoadjuvant anti-PD-1 for oral cavity cancer. Study overall: Around day 43, patients without progression received a fourth nivolumab dose before surgery.

Sequenced by immunoSEQ multiplex PCR; TCRdb stores in-frame clones only, minus some. Of 55,000 to 75,000 clones in the sample, less than 90% were seen once. Time point here: after neoadjuvant nivolumab, at surgical resection. The source of this sequence is a person between 40 and 80 years old with oral cavity squamous cell carcinoma. Here the sequenced sample was PBMCs, taken after nivolumab (anti-PD-1) treatment. The V gene is TRBV19, the J gene TRBJ2-7, with 9 bases aligning to TRBD2. Here the CDR3 reads CASSDARSGRFYEQYF. CDR3 DNA: TGTGCCAGTAGCGATGCACGGAGCGGGAGGTTCTACGAGCAGTACTTC.